This T cell receptor (beta chain) was captured in a study of T cells after yellow fever vaccination. Trimming at V came to 4 bases and at J to 6 bases, leaving 12 bases not matched to a gene. From germline, CDR1 is KGHDR and CDR2 SFDVKD. CDR3 length: 18 residues. This clonotype was counted between two and nine times. Its cognate antigen is unknown. Findings and caveats of the study: Secondary responses were weaker yet peaked faster, day 5 versus 15. Once the booster was given, most primary-vaccination clones reappeared, at approximately 97% for CD4 and around 90% for CD8.

The TCR cDNA carried a universal primer site and UMIs from 5'RACE template switching. TCRdb independently ran MiXCR on the 5' RACE reads; one entry per CDR3 protein. Among hundreds of thousands of distinct CDR3 sequences listed, roughly 12% were seen once. This chain connects TRBV24-1 to TRBJ1-5; 12 nucleotides agree with TRBD1. The clonotype comes from a man aged 25 to 40 who received the YFV17D yellow fever vaccine. Sequencing was performed on PBMCs, taken on the day of the yellow fever booster vaccination. The CDR3 here is CATSDAPGQGAEGQPQHF. The CDR3 DNA follows: TGTGCCACCAGTGACGCTCCGGGACAGGGGGCGGAGGGTCAGCCCCAGCATTTT.